This T cell receptor (beta chain) was captured by sequencing in a study of blood T cells in healthy people across ages. Findings and limits, study-wide: There was no known CMV status for donors, so expanded clonotype changes were possibly confounded. Unsorted PBMC input precluded a conclusive naive versus antigen-experienced comparison. Aged donors had fewer naive CD4+ cells and lower diversity than long-lived donors.

This clonotype came up a few times. Its antigen is undetermined. A second PCR of about 7 to 11 cycles used a sample-barcoded 5' primer and a J-beta primer mix. TCRdb processed the 5' RACE reads anew with MiXCR; each CDR3 protein has one entry. The sample shows around 600,000 distinct CDR3 sequences, 40% to 50% of them seen only once. The trim removed 4 bases at V and 3 bases at J, leaving 3 bases unmatched. The CDR3 runs to 13 residues. Germline-derived CDR1 and CDR2 are DFQATT and SNEGSKA (reference sequence). The clonotype was recovered from an elderly man in good health. Sequenced sample: blood. The chain has TRBV20-1 and TRBJ2-3; 8 nucleotides align to TRBD2. CDR3 sequence: CSATGTSTDTQYF. CDR3 in DNA: TGCAGTGCTACCGGGACTAGTACAGATACGCAGTATTTT.